Below, 6 T cell receptor beta chains from the same sample are listed, as sequenced in a study of regulatory and conventional T cells in RAG deficiency. Blood CD4+ CD25-low CD127-high conventional T cells supplied the genomic DNA template. Profiling relied on immunoSEQ multiplex PCR, and the TCRdb table lists in-frame clones only, not all of them. The sample holds about 34,000 clones, about 80% seen once. The same sample was also used in a study of regulatory T cells. This second study says: The primer mix had 52 TRBV and 13 TRBJ primers.

Sequenced material: CD4+ effector T cells sorted from blood. Receptor source: a human donor in good health.

The chain recombines TRBV7-9 with TRBJ2-7, with D perhaps matching TRBD1 (5 bases). The CDR3 has 15 residues. V lost 1 base to trimming and J lost 3 bases, with 13 bases between them. Germline CDR1 is SEHNR and CDR2 is FQNEAQ (reference sequence). The CDR3 DNA reads TGTGCCAGCAGCTTAGGTCAGGGAAGGGACTACGAGCAGTACTTC. It is translated as CASSLGQGRDYEQYF.

This chain joins TRBV7-2 and TRBJ2-3; TRBD2 aligns across 9 bases. CDR3 length: 15 residues. Germline V gene sequence: CDR1 SGHTA, CDR2 FQGNSA. The junction had 4 bases not matched to a gene; V was cut back by 5 bases and J by 1 base. CDR3 sequence: CASSRVAGGTDTQYF. The CDR3 region has the DNA TGTGCCAGCAGCAGAGTAGCGGGGGGCACAGATACGCAGTATTTT.

In its sample, this clone was seen a few times. This chain joins TRBV6-6 and TRBJ2-7; 10 bases are shared with TRBD1. The germline gives CDR1 MNHNY, CDR2 SVGAGI (reference sequence). The CDR3 is 15 residues long. Unmatched junction bases numbered 7, after V lost 5 bases and J lost 3 bases. The CDR3 nucleotides are TGTGCCAGCAGTGACCGGGACAGGGGCGTCTACGAGCAGTACTTC. The encoded protein is CASSDRDRGVYEQYF.

The chain employs TRBV12-5 and TRBJ2-3; 9 nucleotides match TRBD2. With V trimmed by 5 bases and J by 1 base, 1 base remained unmatched. Looked up from germline, CDR1 is LGHNT and CDR2 is FRNRAP. CDR3 size: 14 residues. The CDR3 is CASGRGGGTDTQYF. In DNA form, the CDR3 reads TGTGCTAGTGGTCGCGGGGGGGGCACAGATACGCAGTATTTT.

The rearrangement links TRBV5-1 to TRBJ2-7; TRBD2 agrees at 10 bases. CDR1 is SGHRS and CDR2 is YFSETQ in the germline V gene. The trim removed 0 bases at V and 5 bases at J, leaving 5 bases unmatched. The CDR3 is made up of 15 amino acids. CDR3 residues: CASSLALAGVHEQYF. The CDR3 DNA is TGCGCCAGCAGCTTGGCGCTAGCGGGGGTCCACGAGCAGTACTTC.

Written as DNA, the CDR3 is TGTGCCAGCAGCTTTCTACAGGGGTACGAGCAGTACTTC. Encoded protein: CASSFLQGYEQYF. The chain joins TRBV7-2 to TRBJ2-7; 7 bases match TRBD1. The CDR3 is made up of 13 amino acids. Germline V gene data show CDR1 as SGHTA and CDR2 as FQGNSA. The junction had 3 bases not matched to a gene; V was cut back by 3 bases and J by 4 bases.